The clone carrying this T cell receptor beta chain was seen many times. This CDR3 is built from 15 residues. The germline V gene has CDR1 SEHNR and CDR2 FQNEAQ (reference sequence). V shed 6 bases, J shed 7 bases, and the junction held 9 bases outside the gene matches. Amplification of TCR beta CDR3 regions used RNA as the template. HTBI primers were the set used in a first-round RT-PCR of the TCR CDR3. In TCRdb, the multiplex PCR reads were re-called with MiXCR into one record per CDR3 protein. The repertoire has 300,000 to 450,000 distinct CDR3 sequences, roughly 18% of them found once; the top ten carry less than 20%. The sample comes from a study of T cells in Graves' hyperthyroidism and ophthalmopathy. The study excluded patients with uncontrolled infection, other autoimmune disease, pregnancy or lactation.

The source is a woman aged 40 to 50 with Graves' ophthalmopathy. The sample comprised blood. The J gene is TRBJ2-2, the V gene TRBV7-9; 9 bases agree with TRBD1. CDR3 protein: CASRTDRGASGELFF. The CDR3 nucleotides read TGTGCCAGCAGGACTGACAGGGGGGCTAGCGGGGAGCTGTTTTTT.